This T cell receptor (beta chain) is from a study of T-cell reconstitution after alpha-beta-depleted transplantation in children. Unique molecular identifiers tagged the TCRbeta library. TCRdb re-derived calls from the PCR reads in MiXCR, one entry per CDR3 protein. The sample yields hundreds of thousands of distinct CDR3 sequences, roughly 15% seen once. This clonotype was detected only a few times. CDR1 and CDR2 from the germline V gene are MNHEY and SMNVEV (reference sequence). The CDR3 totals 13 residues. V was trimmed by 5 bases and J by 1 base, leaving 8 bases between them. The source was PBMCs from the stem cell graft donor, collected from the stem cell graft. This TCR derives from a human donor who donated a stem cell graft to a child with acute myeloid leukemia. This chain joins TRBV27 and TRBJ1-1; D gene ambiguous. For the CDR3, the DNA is TGTGCCAGCAGTATCGACCCGAACACTGAAGCTTTCTTT. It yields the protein CASSIDPNTEAFF.